This TCR beta chain is from a study of blood T cell repertoires in COVID-19. Across the whole study: COVID-19 samples collected from the United States, Italy and Spain covered acute and convalescent phases. The cDNA or gDNA used as material had been derived from T cells, B-cell-depleted T cells, or PBMCs.

CDR3 length equals 15 residues. Per the germline V gene, CDR1 is LNHDA and CDR2 is SQIVND (reference sequence). The junction had 8 bases not matched to a gene; V was cut back by 5 bases and J by 2 bases. Sequencing was performed with immunoSEQ multiplex PCR; in TCRdb, only in-frame clones are kept and a portion is missing. Among about 180,000 clones listed, 82% were seen once. V gene TRBV19 combines with J gene TRBJ1-2; 7 bases line up with TRBD1. Sequenced material: peripheral blood. The sequence came from a woman aged 70-85 years with acute or convalescent COVID-19. The CDR3 reads CASSLTGTANYGYTF. The CDR3 DNA follows: TGTGCCAGTAGTCTTACCGGGACAGCGAACTATGGCTACACCTTC.